A single sample gave rise to the 17 T cell receptor beta chains below, sequenced in a study of blood T cell repertoires in COVID-19. Profiling relied on immunoSEQ multiplex PCR, and the TCRdb table lists in-frame clones only, not all of them. This sample has a few hundred thousand clones, with about 86% found just once. The sequencing input was peripheral blood. The receptors originated from a woman aged 50 to 60 with acute or convalescent COVID-19.

V is TRBV5-8 and J is TRBJ1-4; 9 bases agree with TRBD1. The germline CDR1 and CDR2 sequences are SGHTS and YDEGEE. CDR3 length: 14 residues. Germline trimming cut 2 bases from V and 7 bases from J; bases unmatched to any gene: 3. The CDR3 DNA reads as TGTGCCAGCAGCTTAGGACAGGGGCGTGAAAAACTGTTTTTT. Protein sequence: CASSLGQGREKLFF.

V usage is TRBV7-8 and J usage is TRBJ1-1, with D maybe TRBD1 (6 bases). CDR3 length equals 13 residues. Germline loops: CDR1 SGHVS, CDR2 FQNEAQ. The V end was cut by 6 bases, the J end by 5 bases, with 13 bases between. The CDR3: CASRRDTGTEAFF. The CDR3 coding sequence is TGTGCCAGCAGGAGGGACACAGGGACTGAAGCTTTCTTT.

The V and J genes are TRBV6-5 and TRBJ1-2; no clear D gene. The CDR3 length is 14 residues. Looked up from germline, CDR1 is MNHEY and CDR2 is SVGAGI. V was shortened by 0 bases and J by 7 bases, with 12 bases between the two germline ends. CDR3 sequence (DNA): TGTGCCAGCAGTTACTCGGAAACTACGGGTGGCTACACCTTC. It yields the protein CASSYSETTGGYTF.

The table lists this clone with a count of one. The rearrangement joins TRBV11-3 to TRBJ1-1, with D perhaps matching TRBD1 (5 bases). This CDR3 spans 15 amino acids. V lost 1 base, J lost 4 bases, and 13 bases lay in between. The germline V gene has CDR1 SGHNT and CDR2 YENEEA. CDR3 amino acids: CASSLAVSGGTEAFF. CDR3 nucleotides: TGTGCCAGCAGCTTAGCGGTCTCGGGGGGCACTGAAGCTTTCTTT.

V usage is TRBV3-1 (or the pseudogene TRBV3-2) and J usage is TRBJ2-2; 7 nucleotides match TRBD2. This CDR3 comprises 17 residues. CDR1 is LGHDT and CDR2 is YNNKEL in the germline V gene (reference sequence). Trimming at V came to 0 bases and at J to 7 bases, leaving 11 bases not matched to a gene. CDR3 DNA sequence: TGTGCCAGCAGCCAAGACTGGGAAGCGGGAACGGGCGGGGAGCTGTTTTTT. Translated: CASSQDWEAGTGGELFF.

This sequence joins TRBV5-6 and TRBJ1-2; 8 bases agree with TRBD1. CDR1 is SGHDT, CDR2 YYEEEE, per germline. The CDR3 extends over 15 amino acids. V was clipped by 3 bases and J by 6 bases; unmatched bases: 10. This CDR3 reads CASSSASGGAHGYTF. The CDR3 coding sequence is TGTGCCAGCAGCTCCGCATCAGGGGGCGCGCATGGCTACACCTTC.

This clone came up once. This chain connects TRBV2 to TRBJ1-3; 8 nucleotides align to TRBD1. Germline V gives CDR1 SNHLY, CDR2 FYNNEI. This CDR3 is 15 amino acids long. CDR3: CVSRQGAITGNTIYF. The CDR3 DNA reads as TGTGTCTCACGGCAGGGGGCCATAACTGGAAACACCATATATTTT.

The chain combines TRBV6-2 or TRBV6-3 with TRBJ2-6, with D possibly being TRBD2 (5 bases). The germline gives CDR1 MNHEY, CDR2 SVGEGT. Trimming took off 5 bases at V and 4 bases at J, with 15 bases between the two ends. The CDR3 has 16 residues. As DNA, the CDR3 is TGTGCCAGCAGTGACCCCCGTGGAGGAGGGGCCAACGTCCTGACTTTC. Translation: CASSDPRGGGANVLTF.

J is TRBJ1-2 and V is TRBV18; D is unclear. The CDR3 extends over 14 amino acids. Trimming cost V 6 bases and J 0 bases, with 11 bases left between them. Germline CDR1 reads KGHSH; CDR2 reads LQKENI. The CDR3 sequence is CASSGGLSNYGYTF. The DNA for the CDR3 is TGTGCCAGCTCGGGAGGACTTTCTAACTATGGCTACACCTTC.

The gene calls are TRBV5-1 and TRBJ2-5, with D perhaps matching TRBD1 (5 bases). This CDR3 region has 15 residues. CDR1 SGHRS and CDR2 YFSETQ come from the germline V gene. V shed 4 bases and J shed 2 bases, with 15 bases lying between them. CDR3 coding DNA: TGCGCCAGCAGCCCGGCAGGGATGCTACAAGAGACCCAGTACTTC. Translating it yields CASSPAGMLQETQYF.

This chain connects TRBV24-1 to TRBJ2-7, with 9 bases fitting TRBD1. This CDR3 is 14 amino acids long. The V gene's germline CDR1 is KGHDR and CDR2 SFDVKD. The ends lost 2 bases at V and 7 bases at J; junction bases unmatched: 5. The CDR3 sequence is CATSDSQGAGEQYF. The CDR3 DNA reads as TGTGCCACCAGTGATTCACAGGGGGCTGGGGAGCAGTACTTC.

The chain is built from TRBV19 and TRBJ1-5; D possibly corresponds to TRBD1 (5 bases). Trimming stripped 6 bases from V and 0 bases from J, with 12 bases between. Per germline, CDR1 LNHDA and CDR2 SQIVND (reference sequence). The CDR3 contains 15 residues. The chain's CDR3 is CASSDRSNSNQPQHF. The CDR3 DNA follows: TGTGCCAGTAGCGACAGATCTAATAGCAATCAGCCCCAGCATTTT.

CDR3 amino acids: CASSYPEAFGTSGSNEQFF. For the CDR3, the DNA is TGTGCCAGCAGTTACCCCGAGGCATTCGGGACTAGCGGATCCAATGAGCAGTTCTTC. The V gene is TRBV6-2 or TRBV6-3, the J gene TRBJ2-1, with 11 bases identical to TRBD2. The length of the CDR3 is 19 residues. Germline V lookup: CDR1 MNHEY, CDR2 SVGEGT. Germline trimming cut 2 bases from V and 6 bases from J; bases unmatched to any gene: 15.

This rearrangement joins TRBV5-1 to TRBJ2-5, with TRBD2 as a possible D gene (5 bases). The CDR3 is 15 amino acids. Germline CDR1 SGHRS, CDR2 YFSETQ. Between the trimmed V and J ends, which lost 6 bases and 4 bases, there was a span of 19 bases. The CDR3 DNA reads TGCGCCAGCAACGAGGGCTTTACCCAGACAGAGACCCAGTACTTC. As protein: CASNEGFTQTETQYF.

The J gene is TRBJ1-6, the V gene TRBV6-1; D is perhaps TRBD1 (5 bases). The CDR3 covers 17 residues. In germline, CDR1 is MNHNS, CDR2 SASEGT. Trimming left V 0 bases short and J 4 bases short, with 13 bases between. The CDR3 nucleotides are TGTGCCAGCAGTGAAGCACCAGGCGGGGGGTATAATTCACCCCTCCACTTT. Protein sequence: CASSEAPGGGYNSPLHF.

The chain has TRBV19 and TRBJ2-5, with D perhaps TRBD2 (6 bases). Between the trimmed V and J ends, which lost 3 bases and 5 bases, there was a span of 16 bases. The CDR3 is 15 residues long. Germline assignment: CDR1 LNHDA and CDR2 SQIVND (reference sequence). The CDR3 DNA follows: TGTGCCAGTAGTATGTCGGCTAGCCGGGGGGAGACCCAGTACTTC. Translation gives CASSMSASRGETQYF.

This sequence joins TRBV4-3 and TRBJ2-3; D perhaps matches TRBD2 (5 bases). The length of the CDR3 is 14 residues. Trimming took off 0 bases at V and 4 bases at J, with 8 bases between the two ends. CDR1 and CDR2 (germline): LGHNA, YSLEER. CDR3 sequence: CASSQDWRADTQYF. DNA of the CDR3: TGCGCCAGCAGCCAAGATTGGCGGGCAGATACGCAGTATTTT.